This T cell receptor beta chain was sequenced in a study of OX40 agonist ivuxolimab in advanced cancers. Turning to the overall study: Ivuxolimab, which targeted the costimulatory receptor OX40 (CD134), was an agonistic, fully human IgG2 monoclonal antibody. Of the approximately 54 patients in dose escalation, about 20 had hepatocellular carcinoma, about 15 had melanoma, 9 had renal cell carcinoma and 9 had head and neck cancer. Peripheral TCRbeta sequencing aimed to test whether ivuxolimab altered TCR sequence diversity and caused clonal T-cell expansion. Patients were allowed to have had prior anti-PD-1, anti-PD-L1 or anti-CTLA-4 therapy, and around two fifths of the dose-escalation patients had been treated with checkpoint inhibitors. Partial responses occurred in three dose-escalation patients, of whom one had hepatocellular carcinoma and two had cutaneous melanoma. The monotherapy dose-escalation portion (N of about 50 patients) of the phase I ivuxolimab trial is reported in the paper. Intravenous ivuxolimab was administered to patients every 2 weeks at six dose levels: 0.01, 0.1, 0.3, 1.5, 3 and 10 mg/kg. In the dose-escalation cohort, nearly 85% of patients were male, and the mean age was roughly 56 years with a range of about 20 to 79. General conclusions and limits of the study: In partial responders in the 0.1-3.0 mg/kg groups, normalized peripheral clonal expansion was found to be among the lowest, especially among CD8+ T cells. Low levels of normalized T-cell clonal expansion were also shown by some nonresponding patients. The antigen specificity of the peripheral T cells that underwent clonal expansion was not determined. Clonal expansion of both CD4+ and CD8+ blood T cells was observed from baseline to week 6 at doses 0.1 to 3.0 mg/kg. After ivuxolimab, expanded clones were on average more numerous among CD8+ T cells than among CD4+ T cells.

Patients with a history of autoimmune disease or receiving systemic immunosuppression were excluded from the trial. Peripheral blood for TCR sequencing was collected from all dose cohorts at baseline, on cycle 4 day 1, and on cycle 7 day 1. Samples were obtained from an open-label, multicenter, first-in-human phase I dose-escalation trial of ivuxolimab. Adults with locally advanced or metastatic melanoma, renal cell, hepatocellular, or head and neck squamous cell carcinoma were enrolled in the trial. CD4+ and CD8+ T cells were sorted separately from peripheral blood before TCR sequencing. Trimming removed 0 bases from V and 2 bases from J; the gene matches leave 4 bases unexplained. CDR1 SGDLS and CDR2 YYNGEE are derived from the germline V gene. Counted from cysteine to phenylalanine, this CDR3 has 15 amino acids. Of the read, only the CDR3 DNA is kept; its 45 bases are in frame from base 1. As for this clone: This clone's antigen is unknown. There are no base qualities to consult, and no much larger clone falls within one base.

Genomic DNA was isolated from the sorted cells so that the TCRbeta CDR3 region could be sequenced. TCRbeta CDR3 regions were sequenced using the immunoSEQ Assay. TCRdb re-hosts the immuneACCESS table, in-frame sequences only. Its copies lack some clones; in the studies checked, an unresolved V gene accounts for under half of them, and the cause for the rest is not known. The sample has fewer than 35,000 clones on record, 75% to 95% of them singletons. The top ten clonotypes cover approximately 25% of the sample. This specimen was CD4+ or CD8+ T cells sorted from blood, taken in a trial of the OX40 agonist ivuxolimab. The TCR was taken from an adult with an advanced solid tumor such as melanoma, head and neck, liver or kidney cancer. The rearranged segments are TRBV9 and TRBJ2-5, with TRBD2 matching 7 junction bases. This receptor has the CDR3 CASSVDGGGQETQYF. The sequenced DNA is TGTGCCAGCAGCGTAGATGGGGGAGGGCAAGAGACCCAGTACTTC.